The 30 T cell receptor beta chains listed next were all sequenced from one sample in a study of T-cell reconstitution after alpha-beta-depleted transplantation in children. Unique molecular identifiers were incorporated during preparation of the TCRbeta library. In TCRdb, the PCR reads were re-called with MiXCR into one record per CDR3 protein. The sample lists 350,000 to 500,000 distinct CDR3 sequences; 43% were seen once. Source: PBMCs, taken before TCRalphabeta/CD19-depleted stem cell transplant. These receptors all stem from a girl aged 2 to 9 with aplastic anemia, due to receive a stem cell transplant.

This clonotype came up many times. The V and J genes are TRBV29-1 and TRBJ2-2; the match to TRBD2 covers 11 bases. CDR3 length: 17 amino acids. The V segment lost 5 bases and the J segment 5 bases; nucleotides outside the gene matches: 13. In germline, CDR1 is SQVTM, CDR2 ANQGSEA. CDR3 sequence: CSVNTRIAGGATGELFF. In nucleotides, the CDR3 is TGCAGCGTTAATACGAGGATAGCGGGAGGGGCGACCGGGGAGCTGTTTTTT.

There are a few counts of this clonotype. The chain links TRBV6-1 to TRBJ1-2, with D possibly matching TRBD1 (5 bases). Germline lookup yields CDR1 MNHNS and CDR2 SASEGT. The V end lost 7 bases, the J end lost 2 bases, and 14 bases lay between the germline ends. The CDR3 sequence is 14 residues long. The CDR3 DNA sequence: TGTGCCAGCACCCCGAGCGGGGCCAACTATGGCTACACCTTC. Its protein product is CASTPSGANYGYTF.

This clonotype was detected ten times or more. The chain joins TRBV12-3 or TRBV12-4 to TRBJ2-1, with 12 bases aligning to TRBD2. With V trimmed by 5 bases and J by 5 bases, 7 bases remained unmatched. CDR3 length equals 16 residues. The CDR3 protein is CASSGELAGGDNEQFF. The CDR3, as DNA: TGTGCCAGCAGTGGGGAGCTAGCGGGAGGGGACAATGAGCAGTTCTTC.

The chain combines TRBV5-1 with TRBJ2-3; perhaps TRBD2 as D (5 bases). Per germline, CDR1 SGHRS and CDR2 YFSETQ. V lost 0 bases and J lost 5, with 13 bases in between. This CDR3 comprises 15 residues. CDR3 protein: CASSLVAARGDTQYF. DNA of the CDR3: TGCGCCAGCAGCTTGGTGGCGGCCCGGGGAGATACGCAGTATTTT.

This clonotype was counted many times. This chain connects TRBV29-1 to TRBJ2-5; 12 bases map to TRBD2. Trimming took 6 bases from V and 2 from J; bases not matched to a gene: 4. CDR1 SQVTM and CDR2 ANQGSEA come from the germline V gene. The CDR3 sequence is 14 residues long. CDR3 sequence reads: CSVAGLAGQETQYF. DNA for the CDR3: TGCAGCGTGGCCGGACTAGCGGGACAAGAGACCCAGTACTTC.

At least ten counts were recorded for this clonotype. This rearrangement joins TRBV7-9 to TRBJ2-1; possibly TRBD1 for D (5 bases). Trimming took off 3 bases at V and 7 bases at J, with 16 bases between the two ends. The CDR3 is made up of 15 amino acids. Germline V lookup: CDR1 SEHNR, CDR2 FQNEAQ (reference sequence). CDR3 loop: CASSFSETARNEQFF. The CDR3 DNA reads TGTGCCAGCAGCTTCTCGGAGACAGCCAGGAATGAGCAGTTCTTC.

This clonotype was found a few times. The rearrangement joins TRBV18 to TRBJ1-1; 8 bases are a match to TRBD1. Germline values: CDR1 KGHSH, CDR2 LQKENI. With 1 base clipped from V and 1 base from J, the junction kept 5 bases outside the gene matches. The CDR3 totals 16 residues. The CDR3 nucleotides read TGTGCCAGCTCACCACTAATGACAGGGGCGAACACTGAAGCTTTCTTT. It encodes CASSPLMTGANTEAFF. The variable domain in full, with the rest retrieved from reference TRBV18 and TRBJ1-1, is NAGVMQNPRHLVRRRGQEARLRCSPMKGHSHVYWYRQLPEEGLKFMVYLQKENIIDESGMPKERFSAEFPKEGPSILRIQQVVRGDSAAYFCASSPLMTGANTEAFFGQGTRLTVV.

This rearrangement joins TRBV15 to TRBJ2-1; D is unclear. V was trimmed by 5 bases and J by 9 bases, leaving 8 bases between them. The CDR3 has 11 amino acids. The germline V gene encodes CDR1 LNHNV and CDR2 YYDKDF (reference sequence). CDR3 nucleotides: TGTGCCACCAGCCGGAAGGCTGAGCAGTTCTTC. This sequence encodes CATSRKAEQFF.

In its sample, this clonotype was seen many times. J is TRBJ2-4 and V is TRBV20-1; possibly TRBD1 for D (5 bases). V was shortened by 6 bases and J by 8 bases, with 23 bases between the two germline ends. The CDR3 sequence is 15 residues long. Germline V gene lookup returns CDR1 DFQATT and CDR2 SNEGSKA (reference sequence). CDR3 bases: TGCAGTGCCCCAGATCGGACCCGGCCCAGGGACATTCAGTACTTC. This translates into CSAPDRTRPRDIQYF.

This clonotype was counted ten times or more. J is TRBJ1-1 and V is TRBV20-1; D call uncertain. Trimming cost V 2 bases and J 1 base, with 14 bases left between them. Germline V CDR1 and CDR2: DFQATT, SNEGSKA (reference sequence). This CDR3 spans 15 amino acids. The CDR3 is CSARHPGVPNTEAFF. CDR3 bases: TGCAGTGCTAGACACCCCGGGGTTCCGAACACTGAAGCTTTCTTT.

In this sample, this clonotype turned up a few times. V usage is TRBV20-1 and J usage is TRBJ2-5; 14 bases fit TRBD2. The CDR3 runs 19 residues. The germline gives CDR1 DFQATT, CDR2 SNEGSKA (reference sequence). V was pared by 4 bases and J by 3 bases, with 16 bases of the junction left unmatched. CDR3: CSAIPTSGRAPLPKETQYF. DNA for the CDR3: TGCAGTGCTATCCCGACTAGCGGGAGGGCCCCGCTTCCCAAAGAGACCCAGTACTTC.

This chain links TRBV9 with TRBJ2-1, with D unclear. The CDR3 is 14 amino acids. The germline V and J ends were trimmed by 0 bases and 7 bases, with 11 bases remaining between them. Per the germline V gene, CDR1 is SGDLS and CDR2 is YYNGEE. DNA for the CDR3: TGTGCCAGCAGCGTAGGATGGACGTCGAATGAGCAGTTCTTC. Translating it yields CASSVGWTSNEQFF. Full variable domain (remainder filled in from reference TRBV9 and TRBJ2-1): DSGVTQTPKHLITATGQRVTLRCSPRSGDLSVYWYQQSLDQGLQFLIQYYNGEERAKGNILERFSAQQFPDLHSELNLSSLELGDSALYFCASSVGWTSNEQFFGPGTRLTVL.

This chain uses TRBV20-1 with TRBJ1-1; D is uncertain. V was trimmed by 5 bases and J by 0 bases, leaving 10 bases between them. CDR1 is DFQATT and CDR2 is SNEGSKA in the germline V gene (reference sequence). The CDR3 runs to 13 residues. The CDR3 loop reads CSAPTSMNTEAFF. In DNA, the CDR3 is TGCAGTGCTCCGACAAGCATGAACACTGAAGCTTTCTTT.

A note on this clonotype: A read error may be the cause here, since a much bigger clone is one base away. The CDR3 end shows no conserved phenylalanine or tryptophan, and so a read error is likely. This chain uses TRBV13 with TRBJ2-5; the D gene is possibly TRBD1 (6 bases). Germline V gene data show CDR1 as PRHDT and CDR2 as FYEKMQ (reference sequence). The CDR3 spans 14 residues. The V end lost 3 bases, the J end lost 1 base, and 9 bases lay between the germline ends. The CDR3 DNA sequence: TGTGCCAGCAGCTTCAGAGGGGGCCAAGAGACCCAGTACTCC. Translating it yields CASSFRGGQETQYS.

The chain recombines TRBV5-1 with TRBJ2-7; TRBD1 matches 8 bases. The CDR3 runs 13 residues. The V gene end was trimmed by 3 bases and the J gene end by 7 bases; junction bases not matched to a gene: 6. Germline V gene lookup returns CDR1 SGHRS and CDR2 YFSETQ. The CDR3 DNA follows: TGCGCCAGCAGCTGGACAGGGACGGAGGAGCAGTACTTC. Its translation: CASSWTGTEEQYF.

This clonotype was counted a few times. The chain joins TRBV10-3 to TRBJ2-1; possible D gene TRBD2, 6 bases. In germline, CDR1 is ENHRY, CDR2 SYGVKD. V was cut by 3 bases and J by 7 bases, with 25 bases left in between. The CDR3 has 18 amino acids. The CDR3 region is CAISERAMRDNQENEQFF. In nucleotides, the CDR3 is TGTGCCATCAGTGAACGTGCTATGCGGGATAATCAGGAGAATGAGCAGTTCTTC.

The sample holds many counts of this clonotype. This sequence joins TRBV6-5 and TRBJ2-3; possible D gene TRBD1, 6 bases. CDR1 MNHEY and CDR2 SVGAGI come from the germline V gene. Trimming left V 4 bases short and J 6 bases short, with 14 bases between. The CDR3 contains 14 residues. In DNA form, the CDR3 reads TGTGCCAGCAGTTCACAGGGTAGGGCGGATACGCAGTATTTT. Translation: CASSSQGRADTQYF.

This clonotype was detected only a few times. The chain carries TRBV5-1 and TRBJ2-1; TRBD1 matches 7 bases. Germline V CDR1 and CDR2: SGHRS, YFSETQ. V trimming: 1 base; J trimming: 3 bases; junction bases outside the gene matches: 4. CDR3 size: 15 residues. Here the CDR3 DNA reads TGCGCCAGCAGCTTGACCCAGGGGGTCTACAATGAGCAGTTCTTC. Translating gives CASSLTQGVYNEQFF.

The V call is TRBV27, the J call TRBJ2-2, with 8 bases that match TRBD1. V lost 3 bases and J lost 6; bases outside the gene matches: 12. The germline V gene encodes CDR1 MNHEY and CDR2 SMNVEV (reference sequence). This CDR3 contains 17 residues. The CDR3 DNA reads TGTGCCAGCAGTTTTCCCCCCGGACAGGGAATATCCGGGGAGCTGTTTTTT. It is translated as CASSFPPGQGISGELFF.

The chain combines TRBV6-1 with TRBJ1-1, with 8 nucleotides matching TRBD1. Trimming removed 6 bases from V and 4 bases from J; junction bases left unmatched: 7. Germline V lookup: CDR1 MNHNS, CDR2 SASEGT. The CDR3 is 14 residues long. As DNA, the CDR3 is TGTGCCAGCAGGGGTGGACAGGGAAGCACTGAAGCTTTCTTT. Its translation: CASRGGQGSTEAFF.

This clonotype was seen a handful of times. V and J are TRBV6-1 and TRBJ1-1; unclear D gene. V was clipped by 8 bases and J by 2 bases, with 18 bases between them. CDR3 size: 15 residues. CDR1 and CDR2 from the germline V gene are MNHNS and SASEGT. CDR3: CASRPVYGDNTEAFF. The DNA for the CDR3 is TGTGCCAGCCGCCCGGTCTACGGGGATAACACTGAAGCTTTCTTT.

This clonotype was counted at least ten times. This chain links TRBV7-8 with TRBJ2-2; TRBD2 matches at 10 bases. In germline, CDR1 is SGHVS, CDR2 FQNEAQ. The CDR3 is 20 amino acids. J was trimmed by 6 bases and V by 5 bases; bases with no gene match: 21. CDR3 coding DNA: TGTGCCAGCAGCGGCTACCCCTTGGACTCGAGCGGGAGGGCTTCCGGGGAGCTGTTTTTT. It yields the protein CASSGYPLDSSGRASGELFF.

This rearrangement joins TRBV29-1 to TRBJ2-7; D possibly uses TRBD1 or TRBD2 (5 bases each). This CDR3 has 13 amino acids. The germline V and J ends were trimmed by 3 bases and 2 bases, with 11 bases remaining between them. From germline, CDR1 is SQVTM and CDR2 ANQGSEA. DNA for the CDR3: TGCAGCGTTGAGATCCAGGGACCCTACGAGCAGTACTTC. Translating gives CSVEIQGPYEQYF.

This clonotype has more than one count but fewer than ten. This chain joins TRBV5-1 and TRBJ2-7; TRBD2 aligns across 8 bases. In germline, CDR1 is SGHRS, CDR2 YFSETQ. The CDR3 totals 15 residues. The ends lost 5 bases at V and 2 bases at J; junction bases unmatched: 9. The CDR3 sequence is CASSRPGGAPYEQYF. The DNA of the CDR3 is TGCGCCAGCAGTCGCCCGGGAGGGGCTCCCTACGAGCAGTACTTC.

The J gene is TRBJ1-5, the V gene TRBV18; no reliable D call. V was cut by 8 bases and J by 3 bases, with 17 bases left in between. CDR1 and CDR2 from the germline V gene are KGHSH and LQKENI. The CDR3 length is 15 residues. The CDR3 here is CASTSRGPLNQPQHF. CDR3 nucleotides: TGTGCCAGCACCTCAAGAGGGCCACTCAATCAGCCCCAGCATTTT.

V gene TRBV7-2 combines with J gene TRBJ2-6; 8 bases agree with TRBD1. The CDR3 length is 13 residues. Germline V gene sequence: CDR1 SGHTA, CDR2 FQGNSA. V gave up 8 bases and J gave up 4 bases; unmatched junction bases: 1. The CDR3 loop is CASQGAGANVLTF. The CDR3 nucleotides are TGTGCCAGCCAGGGGGCCGGGGCCAACGTCCTGACTTTC.

J is TRBJ2-1 and V is TRBV30, with D perhaps assigned TRBD1 or TRBD2 (5 bases each). Germline V lookup: CDR1 GTSNPN, CDR2 SVGIG (reference sequence). The CDR3 is made up of 15 amino acids. Trimming pared 3 bases from V and 6 bases from J, leaving 18 bases between. CDR3 protein: CAWRGGRDLANEQFF. The CDR3 DNA reads as TGTGCCTGGAGAGGAGGTAGGGACCTCGCCAATGAGCAGTTCTTC.

The rearrangement uses TRBV12-3 or TRBV12-4 and TRBJ2-7, with a tentative D call TRBD1 (5 bases). This CDR3 has 15 amino acids. The germline V and J ends were trimmed by 7 bases and 7 bases, with 23 bases remaining between them. The CDR3 DNA sequence: TGTGCCAGCACTAGGGGTCTCTCCTTAGGCGATGAGCAGTACTTC. This gives the protein CASTRGLSLGDEQYF.

CDR3 DNA: TGCGCCAGCAGCCAAACTGACGGGGGTTTCTCTGGAAACACCATATATTTT. The encoded protein is CASSQTDGGFSGNTIYF. V is TRBV4-3 and J is TRBJ1-3; possible D gene TRBD1, 5 bases. The CDR3 is 17 residues long. Germline values: CDR1 LGHNA, CDR2 YSLEER. The V and J ends lost 2 bases and 0 bases respectively, with 14 bases between them.

The chain carries TRBV12-3 or TRBV12-4 and TRBJ2-1; D not certain. The germline V and J ends were trimmed by 7 bases and 9 bases, with 13 bases remaining between them. The CDR3 runs to 12 residues. CDR3 loop: CASNLNLGEQFF. In DNA, the CDR3 is TGTGCCAGCAACCTTAACCTGGGTGAGCAGTTCTTC.